This TCR beta chain was obtained from a study of PD-1 blockade in classical Hodgkin lymphoma. Deletions cut 5 bases from V and 6 bases from J, with 9 bases between. The CDR3 totals 12 residues. The germline CDR1 and CDR2 sequences are SEHNR and FQNEAQ (reference sequence). Sequenced by immunoSEQ multiplex PCR; TCRdb stores in-frame clones only, minus some. There are 70,000 or so clones in the sample; over 90% occur only once, and about 2.5% lies in the top ten. Overall study results and limits: What drove the repertoire differences, possibly disease activity or prior therapy, has not been defined. According to reports, newly diagnosed patients had lower baseline TCR diversity than healthy donors, and relapsed/refractory patients had lower baseline TCR diversity still.

Time point reported: newly diagnosed, previously untreated cHL patient sample. As a comparison, the study used PBMCs from newly diagnosed, untreated classical Hodgkin lymphoma. With regard to this clone: Its antigen is still unknown.

What was sequenced was peripheral blood mononuclear cells (PBMCs). The J gene is TRBJ2-3, the V gene TRBV7-9; perhaps TRBD2 as D (6 bases). The source is a human donor with classical Hodgkin lymphoma. The CDR3 reads CASSVLADTQYF. The DNA of the CDR3 is TGTGCCAGCAGCGTCCTAGCGGATACGCAGTATTTT.